Sequencing of this T cell receptor (beta chain) was carried out in a study of T cell changes during pregnancy in multiple sclerosis (dated by TCRdb to between 2019 and 2020). About the investigation overall: The study looked at changes in the T cell repertoire across pregnancy in women with multiple sclerosis.

A word on this clone: Which antigen it targets is not known. There are no base qualities to consult, and no much larger clone falls within one base.

V is clipped by 2 bases and J by 4 bases, and the sequence between their germline boundaries is 9 bases long. The cysteine opens and the phenylalanine closes a CDR3 of 13 amino acids. Solely the CDR3 DNA is kept, with 39 bases framed from the first base. Via the germline V gene, CDR1 is SGHRS and CDR2 YFSETQ. Libraries were made using the immunoSEQ multiplex PCR assay. TCRdb took over this immuneACCESS table, retaining in-frame rearrangements with V and J assigned. Such tables are incomplete; in checked studies, under half of the missing clones stem from an unresolved V gene, and the remainder is unexplained. The sample data list fewer than 130,000 clones, and roughly 90% of these were observed just once. The ten largest clones take up about 3% of the sample.

This sequence uses TRBV5-1 and TRBJ2-5; TRBD2 is a weak D gene call, 6 bases matching. Specimen: peripheral blood, collected after pregnancy. The sequence derives from a female donor with multiple sclerosis, enrolled in a pregnancy study. The DNA is as follows: TGCGCCAGCAGCTTCCGGGACTCAGAGACCCAGTACTTC. Its coded protein is CASSFRDSETQYF.